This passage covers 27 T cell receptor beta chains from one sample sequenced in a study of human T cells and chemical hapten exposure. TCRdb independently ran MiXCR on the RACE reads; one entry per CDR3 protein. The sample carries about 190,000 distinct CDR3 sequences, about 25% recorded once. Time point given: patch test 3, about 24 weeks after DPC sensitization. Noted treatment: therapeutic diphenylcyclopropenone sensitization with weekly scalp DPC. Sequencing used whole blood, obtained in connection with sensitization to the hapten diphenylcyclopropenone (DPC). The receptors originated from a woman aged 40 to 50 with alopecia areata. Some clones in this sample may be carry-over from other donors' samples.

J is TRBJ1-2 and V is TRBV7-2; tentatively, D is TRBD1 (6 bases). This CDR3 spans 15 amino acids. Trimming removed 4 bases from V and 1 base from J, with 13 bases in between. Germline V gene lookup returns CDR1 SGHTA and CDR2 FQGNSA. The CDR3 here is CASSWGRGVNYGYTF. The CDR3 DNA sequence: TGTGCCAGCAGCTGGGGGCGGGGGGTTAACTATGGCTACACCTTC.

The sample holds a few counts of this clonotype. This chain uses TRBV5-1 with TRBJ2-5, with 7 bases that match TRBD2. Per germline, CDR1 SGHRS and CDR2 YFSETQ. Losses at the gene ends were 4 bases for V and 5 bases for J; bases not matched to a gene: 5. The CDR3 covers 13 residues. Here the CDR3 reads CASSSGTYETQYF. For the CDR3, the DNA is TGCGCCAGCAGCAGCGGGACTTATGAGACCCAGTACTTC.

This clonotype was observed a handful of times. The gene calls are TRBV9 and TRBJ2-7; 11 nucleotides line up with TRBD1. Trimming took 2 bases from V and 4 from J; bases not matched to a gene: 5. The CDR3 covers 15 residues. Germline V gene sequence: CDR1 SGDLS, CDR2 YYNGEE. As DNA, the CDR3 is TGTGCCAGCAGCGTGGCGGGGACAGGGGGTTACGAGCAGTACTTC. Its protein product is CASSVAGTGGYEQYF.

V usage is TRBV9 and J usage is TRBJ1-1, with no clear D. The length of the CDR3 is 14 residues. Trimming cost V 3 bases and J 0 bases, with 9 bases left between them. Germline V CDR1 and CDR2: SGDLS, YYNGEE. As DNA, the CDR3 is TGTGCCAGCAGCGCCGCAGTGTTGAACACTGAAGCTTTCTTT. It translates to CASSAAVLNTEAFF.

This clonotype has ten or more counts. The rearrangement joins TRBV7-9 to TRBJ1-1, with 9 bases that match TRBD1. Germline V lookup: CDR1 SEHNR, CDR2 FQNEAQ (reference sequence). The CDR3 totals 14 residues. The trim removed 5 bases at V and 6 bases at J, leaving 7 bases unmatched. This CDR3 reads CASSSGTGLAEAFF. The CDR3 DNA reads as TGTGCCAGCAGCAGCGGGACAGGGTTGGCTGAAGCTTTCTTT.

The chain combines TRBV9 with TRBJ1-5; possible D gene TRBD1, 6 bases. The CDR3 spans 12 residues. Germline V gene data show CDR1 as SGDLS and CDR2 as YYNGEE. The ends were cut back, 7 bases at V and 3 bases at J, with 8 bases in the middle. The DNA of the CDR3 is TGTGCCAGCGGACAGCCCAATCAGCCCCAGCATTTT. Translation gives CASGQPNQPQHF.

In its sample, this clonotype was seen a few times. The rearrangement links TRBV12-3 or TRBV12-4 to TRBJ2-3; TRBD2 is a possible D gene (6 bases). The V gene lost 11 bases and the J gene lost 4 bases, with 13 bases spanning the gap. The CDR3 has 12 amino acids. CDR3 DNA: TGTGCCGGGTCCCGGGAGTCAGATACGCAGTATTTT. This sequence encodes CAGSRESDTQYF.

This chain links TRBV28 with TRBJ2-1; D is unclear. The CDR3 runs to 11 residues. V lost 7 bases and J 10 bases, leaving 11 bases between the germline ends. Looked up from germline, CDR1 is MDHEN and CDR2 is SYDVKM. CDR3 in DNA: TGTGCCAGCAAGAGCGTAGGAGAGCAGTTCTTC. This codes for CASKSVGEQFF. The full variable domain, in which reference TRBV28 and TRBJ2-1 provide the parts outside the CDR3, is DVKVTQSSRYLVKRTGEKVFLECVQDMDHENMFWYRQDPGLGLRLIYFSYDVKMKEKGDIPEGYSVSREKKERFSLILESASTNQTSMYLCASKSVGEQFFGPGTRLTVL.

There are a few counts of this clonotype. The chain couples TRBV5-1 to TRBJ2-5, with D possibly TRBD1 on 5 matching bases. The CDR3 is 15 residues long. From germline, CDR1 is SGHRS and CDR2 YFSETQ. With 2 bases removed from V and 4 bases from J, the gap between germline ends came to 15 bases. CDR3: CASSFGNRTRETQYF. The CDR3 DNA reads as TGCGCCAGCAGCTTTGGCAACCGGACAAGAGAGACCCAGTACTTC.

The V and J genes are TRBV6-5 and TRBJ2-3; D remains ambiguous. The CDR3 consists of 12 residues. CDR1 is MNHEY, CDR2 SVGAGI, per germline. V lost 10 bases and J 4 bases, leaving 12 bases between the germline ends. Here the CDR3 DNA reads TGTGCCACCACCCCGACGGCAGATACGCAGTATTTT. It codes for CATTPTADTQYF.

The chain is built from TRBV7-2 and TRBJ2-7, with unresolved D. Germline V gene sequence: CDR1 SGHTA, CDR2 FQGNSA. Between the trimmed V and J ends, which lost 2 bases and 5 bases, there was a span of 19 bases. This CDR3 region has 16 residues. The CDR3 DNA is TGTGCCAGCAGCTTACCACCGGAGAACCCCACTAACGAGCAGTACTTC. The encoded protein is CASSLPPENPTNEQYF.

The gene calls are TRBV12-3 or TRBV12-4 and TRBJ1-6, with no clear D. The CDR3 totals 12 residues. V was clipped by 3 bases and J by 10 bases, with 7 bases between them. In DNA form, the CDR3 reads TGTGCCAGCAGTTTCTCAGAATCACCCCTCCACTTT. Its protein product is CASSFSESPLHF.

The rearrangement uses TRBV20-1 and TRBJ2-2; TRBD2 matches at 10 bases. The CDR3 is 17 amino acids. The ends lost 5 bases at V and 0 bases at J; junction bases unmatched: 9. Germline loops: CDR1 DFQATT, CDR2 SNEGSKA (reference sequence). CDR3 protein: CSARIAGGPSNTGELFF. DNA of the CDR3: TGCAGTGCTCGGATAGCGGGAGGCCCATCGAACACCGGGGAGCTGTTTTTT.

The CDR3 DNA sequence: TGTGCCAGACGGGTAGACACTGAAGCTTTCTTT. Translating it yields CARRVDTEAFF. This chain connects TRBV27 to TRBJ1-1; D remains unclear. Between the trimmed V and J ends, which lost 9 bases and 3 bases, there was a span of 8 bases. The germline CDR1 and CDR2 sequences are MNHEY and SMNVEV (reference sequence). The CDR3 loop spans 11 amino acids.

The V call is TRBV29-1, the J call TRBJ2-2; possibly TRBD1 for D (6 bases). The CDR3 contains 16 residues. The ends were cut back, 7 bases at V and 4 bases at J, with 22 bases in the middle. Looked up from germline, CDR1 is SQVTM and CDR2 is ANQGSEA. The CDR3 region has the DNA TGCAGCGCATCTGGGGCACCGGGACACCTCACCGGGGAGCTGTTTTTT. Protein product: CSASGAPGHLTGELFF.

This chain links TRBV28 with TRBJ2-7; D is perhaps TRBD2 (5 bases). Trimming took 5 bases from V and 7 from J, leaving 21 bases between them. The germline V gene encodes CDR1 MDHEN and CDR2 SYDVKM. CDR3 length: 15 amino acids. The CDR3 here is CASSPRLLVFREQYF. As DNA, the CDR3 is TGTGCCAGCAGTCCCAGACTATTGGTTTTTCGGGAGCAGTACTTC.

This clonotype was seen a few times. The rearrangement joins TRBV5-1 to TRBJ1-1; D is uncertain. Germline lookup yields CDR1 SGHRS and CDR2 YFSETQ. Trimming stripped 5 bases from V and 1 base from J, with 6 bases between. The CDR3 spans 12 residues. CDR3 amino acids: CASRQENTEAFF. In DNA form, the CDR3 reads TGCGCCAGCAGACAAGAGAACACTGAAGCTTTCTTT.

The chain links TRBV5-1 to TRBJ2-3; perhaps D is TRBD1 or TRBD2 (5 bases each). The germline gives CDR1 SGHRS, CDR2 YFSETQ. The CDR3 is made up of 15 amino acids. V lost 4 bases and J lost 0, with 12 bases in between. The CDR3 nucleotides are TGCGCCAGCAGCATCGGGACCCTTAGCACAGATACGCAGTATTTT. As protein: CASSIGTLSTDTQYF. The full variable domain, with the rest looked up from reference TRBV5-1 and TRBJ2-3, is KAGVTQTPRYLIKTRGQQVTLSCSPISGHRSVSWYQQTPGQGLQFLFEYFSETQRNKGNFPGRFSGRQFSNSRSEMNVSTLELGDSALYLCASSIGTLSTDTQYFGPGTRLTVL.

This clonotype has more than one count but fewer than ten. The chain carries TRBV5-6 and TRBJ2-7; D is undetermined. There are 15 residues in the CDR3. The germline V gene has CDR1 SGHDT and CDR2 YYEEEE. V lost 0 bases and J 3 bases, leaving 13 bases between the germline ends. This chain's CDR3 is CASSLVADHNYEQYF. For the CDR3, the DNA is TGTGCCAGCAGCTTGGTGGCGGACCACAACTACGAGCAGTACTTC.

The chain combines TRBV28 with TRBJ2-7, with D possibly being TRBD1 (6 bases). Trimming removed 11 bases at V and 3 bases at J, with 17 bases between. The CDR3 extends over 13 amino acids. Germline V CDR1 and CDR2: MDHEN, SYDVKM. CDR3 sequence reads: CASRDTDDYEQYF. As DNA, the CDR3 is TGTGCCTCCCGGGACACGGACGACTACGAGCAGTACTTC. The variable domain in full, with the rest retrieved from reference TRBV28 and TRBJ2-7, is DVKVTQSSRYLVKRTGEKVFLECVQDMDHENMFWYRQDPGLGLRLIYFSYDVKMKEKGDIPEGYSVSREKKERFSLILESASTNQTSMYLCASRDTDDYEQYFGPGTRLTVT.

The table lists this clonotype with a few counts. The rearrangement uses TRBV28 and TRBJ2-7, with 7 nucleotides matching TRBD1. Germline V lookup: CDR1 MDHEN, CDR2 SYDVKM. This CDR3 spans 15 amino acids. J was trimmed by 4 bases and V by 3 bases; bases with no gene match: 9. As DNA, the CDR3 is TGTGCCAGCAGTTTCTACGGGACAGCTCAGTACGAGCAGTACTTC. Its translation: CASSFYGTAQYEQYF.

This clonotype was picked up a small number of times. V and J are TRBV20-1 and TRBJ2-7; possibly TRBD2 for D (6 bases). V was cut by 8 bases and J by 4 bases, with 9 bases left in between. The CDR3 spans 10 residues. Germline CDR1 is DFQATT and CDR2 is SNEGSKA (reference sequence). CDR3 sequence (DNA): TGCAGTACGGGGGATTACGAGCAGTACTTC. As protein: CSTGDYEQYF.

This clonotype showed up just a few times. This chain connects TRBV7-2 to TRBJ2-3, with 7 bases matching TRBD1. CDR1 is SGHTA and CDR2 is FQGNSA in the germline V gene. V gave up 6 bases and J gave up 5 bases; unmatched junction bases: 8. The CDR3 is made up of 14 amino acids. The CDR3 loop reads CASSYETGRDTQYF. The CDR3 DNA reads TGTGCCAGCAGTTACGAGACAGGGAGAGATACGCAGTATTTT.

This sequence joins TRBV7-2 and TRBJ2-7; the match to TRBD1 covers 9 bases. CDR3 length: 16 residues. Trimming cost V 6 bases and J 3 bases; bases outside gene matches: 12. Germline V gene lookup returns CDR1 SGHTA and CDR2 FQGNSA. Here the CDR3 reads CASSPNIGTGIYEQYF. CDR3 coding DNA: TGTGCCAGCAGTCCGAATATAGGGACAGGGATCTACGAGCAGTACTTC.

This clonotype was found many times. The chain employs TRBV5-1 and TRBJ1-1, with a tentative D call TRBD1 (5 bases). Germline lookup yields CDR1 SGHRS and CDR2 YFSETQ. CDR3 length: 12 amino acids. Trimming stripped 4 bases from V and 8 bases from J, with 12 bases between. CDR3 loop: CASSPGTAEAFF. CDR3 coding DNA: TGCGCCAGCAGCCCCGGGACTGCCGAAGCTTTCTTT.

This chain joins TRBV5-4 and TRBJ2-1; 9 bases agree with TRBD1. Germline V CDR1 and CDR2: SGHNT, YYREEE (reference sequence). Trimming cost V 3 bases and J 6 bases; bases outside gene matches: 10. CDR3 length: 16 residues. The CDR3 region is CASSSGDRGSTNEQFF. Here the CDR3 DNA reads TGTGCCAGCAGCTCCGGCGACAGGGGGTCAACCAATGAGCAGTTCTTC.

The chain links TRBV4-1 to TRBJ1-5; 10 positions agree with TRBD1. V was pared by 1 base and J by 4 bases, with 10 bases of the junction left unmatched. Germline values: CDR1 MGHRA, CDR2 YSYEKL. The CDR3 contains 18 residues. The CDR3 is CASSQGGPGQGTNQPQHF. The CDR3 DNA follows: TGCGCCAGCAGCCAAGGGGGACCGGGACAGGGGACGAATCAGCCCCAGCATTTT.